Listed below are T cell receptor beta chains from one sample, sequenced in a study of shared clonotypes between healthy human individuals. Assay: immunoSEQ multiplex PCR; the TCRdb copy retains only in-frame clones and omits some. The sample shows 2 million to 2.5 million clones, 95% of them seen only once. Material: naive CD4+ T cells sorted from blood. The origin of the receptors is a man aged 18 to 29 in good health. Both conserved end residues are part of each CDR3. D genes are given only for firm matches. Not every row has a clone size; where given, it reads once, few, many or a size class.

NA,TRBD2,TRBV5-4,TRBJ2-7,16,CASSLDSGRVSYEQYF,TGTGCCAGCAGCTTGGACAGCGGGAGGGTCTCCTACGAGCAGTACTTC
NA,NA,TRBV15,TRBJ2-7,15,CATSRQGFKPYEQYF,TGTGCCACCAGCAGGCAGGGCTTTAAACCCTACGAGCAGTACTTC
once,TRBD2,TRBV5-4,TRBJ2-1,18,CASSGTSGRYGFSNEQFF,TGTGCCAGCAGCGGGACTAGCGGGAGATATGGATTCTCGAATGAGCAGTTCTTC
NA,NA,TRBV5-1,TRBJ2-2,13,CASSLEAAGELFF,TGCGCCAGCAGCTTGGAGGCGGCCGGGGAGCTGTTTTTT
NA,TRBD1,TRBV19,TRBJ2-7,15,CASRSSGTGAYEQYF,TGTGCCAGCAGATCTTCCGGGACAGGCGCCTACGAGCAGTACTTC
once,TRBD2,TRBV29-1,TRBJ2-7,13,CSVTTSGGYEQYF,TGCAGCGTCACGACTAGCGGGGGGTACGAGCAGTACTTC
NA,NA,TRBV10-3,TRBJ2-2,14,CAISEWTSNGELFF,TGTGCCATCAGTGAGTGGACCTCAAACGGGGAGCTGTTTTTT
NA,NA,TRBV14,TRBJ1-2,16,CASSPAAGALGYGYTF,TGTGCCAGCAGCCCCGCGGCGGGGGCCCTTGGCTATGGCTACACCTTC
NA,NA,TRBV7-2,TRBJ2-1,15,CASSPEGYSYNEQFF,TGTGCCAGCAGCCCCGAGGGTTACTCCTACAATGAGCAGTTCTTC
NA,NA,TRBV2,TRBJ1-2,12,CASSIQSYGYTF,TGTGCCAGCAGCATACAGTCCTATGGCTACACCTTC
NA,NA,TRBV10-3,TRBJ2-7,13,CATLQGSVYEQYF,TGTGCCACCCTACAGGGATCGGTCTACGAGCAGTACTTC
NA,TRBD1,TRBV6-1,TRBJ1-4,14,CASRRQGQNEKLFF,TGTGCCAGCAGGAGACAGGGCCAAAATGAAAAACTGTTTTTT
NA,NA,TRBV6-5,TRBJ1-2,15,CASSTRWEPNYGYTF,TGTGCCAGCAGTACCCGGTGGGAACCTAACTATGGCTACACCTTC
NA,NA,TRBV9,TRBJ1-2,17,CASSVASPRQDSYGYTF,TGTGCCAGCAGCGTAGCCTCCCCACGGCAGGACAGCTATGGCTACACCTTC
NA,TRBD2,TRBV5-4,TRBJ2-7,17,CASSLGLAGGRSYEQYF,TGTGCCAGCAGCCTTGGACTAGCGGGGGGGCGTTCCTACGAGCAGTACTTC
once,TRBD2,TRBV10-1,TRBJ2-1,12,CASSERLAGYVF,TGCGCCAGCAGTGAGAGACTAGCGGGATACGTCTTC
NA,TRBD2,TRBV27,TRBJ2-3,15,CASSLSGSRTDTQYF,TGTGCCAGCAGTCTTAGCGGGAGTCGCACAGATACGCAGTATTTT
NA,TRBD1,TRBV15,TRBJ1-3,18,CATSNLGQGSFSGNTIYF,TGTGCCACCAGCAACCTAGGACAGGGGAGCTTCTCTGGAAACACCATATATTTT
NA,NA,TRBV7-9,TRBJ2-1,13,CASRSAVEGEQFF,TGTGCCAGCAGGTCCGCAGTGGAGGGTGAGCAGTTCTTC
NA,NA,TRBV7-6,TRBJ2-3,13,CASSSRFTDTQYF,TGTGCCAGCAGCTCACGATTCACAGATACGCAGTATTTT
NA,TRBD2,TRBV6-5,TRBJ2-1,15,CASSWPGLAGNEQFF,TGTGCCAGCAGTTGGCCGGGACTAGCCGGCAATGAGCAGTTCTTC
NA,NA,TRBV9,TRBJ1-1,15,CASSSRGRENTEAFF,TGTGCCAGCAGCTCCAGAGGGCGGGAAAACACTGAAGCTTTCTTT
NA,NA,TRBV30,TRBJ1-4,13,CASGRGPGEKLFF,TGTGCCAGTGGGAGGGGACCTGGAGAAAAACTGTTTTTT
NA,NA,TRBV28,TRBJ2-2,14,CATMTYRGSGELFF,TGTGCCACCATGACCTATCGAGGGTCCGGGGAGCTGTTTTTT
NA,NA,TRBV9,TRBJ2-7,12,CASSSRFCEQYF,TGTGCCAGCAGCTCCCGCTTTTGCGAGCAGTACTTC
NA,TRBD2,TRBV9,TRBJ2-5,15,CASSVEAGVGETQYF,TGTGCCAGCAGCGTAGAAGCGGGAGTAGGGGAGACCCAGTACTTC
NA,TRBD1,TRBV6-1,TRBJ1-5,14,CASTKGQVNQPQHF,TGTGCCAGCACCAAGGGACAGGTCAATCAGCCCCAGCATTTT
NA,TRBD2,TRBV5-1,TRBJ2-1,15,CASSRSGGNYNEQFF,TGCGCCAGCAGCCGGAGCGGGGGGAATTACAATGAGCAGTTCTTC
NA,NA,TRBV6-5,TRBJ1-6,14,CASSFQGFNSPLHF,TGTGCCAGCAGTTTCCAGGGCTTTAATTCACCCCTCCACTTT
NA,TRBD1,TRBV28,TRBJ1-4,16,CASSPPTGTGNEKLFF,TGTGCCAGCAGTCCGCCAACCGGGACAGGGAATGAAAAACTGTTTTTT
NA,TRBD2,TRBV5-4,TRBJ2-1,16,CASRPARGSSYNEQFF,TGTGCCAGCAGACCTGCGCGGGGGAGCTCCTACAATGAGCAGTTCTTC
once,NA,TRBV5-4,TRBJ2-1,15,CASSLEGGVEYEQFF,TGTGCCAGCAGCCTCGAGGGCGGGGTAGAGTATGAGCAGTTCTTC
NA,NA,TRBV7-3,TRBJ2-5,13,CASSLRAGETQYF,TGTGCCAGCAGCTTGAGGGCCGGAGAGACCCAGTACTTC
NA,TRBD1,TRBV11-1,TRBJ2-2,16,CASSSSDRGYTGELFF,TGTGCCAGCAGCTCATCAGACAGGGGTTACACCGGGGAGCTGTTTTTT
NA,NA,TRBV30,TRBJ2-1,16,CAWSVLGKRTYNEQFF,TGTGCCTGGAGTGTACTTGGGAAGCGGACCTACAATGAGCAGTTCTTC
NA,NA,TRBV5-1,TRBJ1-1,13,CASSLDGSAEAFF,TGCGCCAGCAGCTTGGACGGTAGCGCTGAAGCTTTCTTT
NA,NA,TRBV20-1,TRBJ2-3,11,CSAGPEDTQYF,TGCAGTGCTGGACCGGAAGATACGCAGTATTTT
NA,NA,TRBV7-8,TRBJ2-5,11,CASSPLETQYF,TGTGCCAGCAGTCCTCTAGAGACCCAGTACTTC
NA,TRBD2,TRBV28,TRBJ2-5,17,CASSLRTSGGFQETQYF,TGTGCCAGCAGTTTGCGGACTAGCGGGGGTTTCCAAGAGACCCAGTACTTC
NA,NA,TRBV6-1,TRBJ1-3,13,CASSETEDRTIYF,TGTGCCAGCAGTGAGACAGAGGACAGAACCATATATTTT
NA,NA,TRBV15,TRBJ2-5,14,CATSRGRGQETQYF,TGTGCCACCAGCAGAGGGCGGGGCCAAGAGACCCAGTACTTC
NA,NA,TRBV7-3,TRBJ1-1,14,CASSPNTGGTEAFF,TGTGCCAGCAGCCCTAACACGGGAGGGACTGAAGCTTTCTTT
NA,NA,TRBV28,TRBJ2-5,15,CASSSLRVLQETQYF,TGTGCCAGCAGTTCACTCAGGGTACTCCAAGAGACCCAGTACTTC
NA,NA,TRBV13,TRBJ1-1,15,CASSLEGPANTEAFF,TGTGCCAGCAGCTTAGAGGGCCCAGCGAACACTGAAGCTTTCTTT
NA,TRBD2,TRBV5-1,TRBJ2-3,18,CASSLGLAGGSVTDTQYF,TGCGCCAGCAGCTTGGGACTAGCGGGAGGTAGTGTGACAGATACGCAGTATTTT
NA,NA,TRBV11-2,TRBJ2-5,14,CASSLVGYQETQYF,TGTGCCAGCAGCTTAGTGGGGTACCAAGAGACCCAGTACTTC
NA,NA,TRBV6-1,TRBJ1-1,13,CAIDFSRGTEAFF,TGTGCCATCGACTTTTCCCGAGGGACTGAAGCTTTCTTT
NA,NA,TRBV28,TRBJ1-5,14,CASSFGGYNQPQHF,TGTGCCAGCAGTTTCGGGGGGTACAATCAGCCCCAGCATTTT
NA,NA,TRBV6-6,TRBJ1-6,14,CASTSGSLNSPLHF,TGTGCCAGCACCTCCGGCTCCCTTAATTCACCCCTCCACTTT
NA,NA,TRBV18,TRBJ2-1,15,CASSPRGNEYNEQFF,TGTGCCAGCTCACCAAGAGGGAATGAGTACAATGAGCAGTTCTTC